The clone carrying this T cell receptor beta chain was observed a few times. Its target is unknown. The CDR3 is 15 amino acids. Trimming took 1 base from V and 3 from J, leaving 12 bases between them. Germline V gene data show CDR1 as SEHNR and CDR2 as FQNEAQ (reference sequence). The PCR was carried out with 60 Vbeta primers and 13 Jbeta primers. The data were produced by immunoSEQ multiplex PCR, yet TCRdb's version contains in-frame clones alone and is incomplete. This sample carries about 110,000 clones, roughly 80% of them seen once, and the ten largest clones take around a fifth. This entry is derived from a study of cytomegalovirus exposure and HLA in healthy donors. The study, taken as a whole, reports: Later work found most CMV-associated TCR beta chains apparently HLA-restricted. TCR beta V- and J-gene trimming was later associated with a missense DCLRE1C variant. Near-uniform donor sequencing depth was presumed by presence/absence analyses. Upon later analysis, HLA-associated TCR beta chains proved more clonally expanded than other, equally common chains.

The chain employs TRBV7-9 and TRBJ1-2; D possibly corresponds to TRBD1 (6 bases). Sequencing input: PBMCs. The clonotype originates from a man younger than 40 in good health and CMV-seropositive. In DNA, the CDR3 is TGTGCCAGCAGCTTAGGCAGGGGAAAGGACTATGGCTACACCTTC. Amino acid sequence: CASSLGRGKDYGYTF.